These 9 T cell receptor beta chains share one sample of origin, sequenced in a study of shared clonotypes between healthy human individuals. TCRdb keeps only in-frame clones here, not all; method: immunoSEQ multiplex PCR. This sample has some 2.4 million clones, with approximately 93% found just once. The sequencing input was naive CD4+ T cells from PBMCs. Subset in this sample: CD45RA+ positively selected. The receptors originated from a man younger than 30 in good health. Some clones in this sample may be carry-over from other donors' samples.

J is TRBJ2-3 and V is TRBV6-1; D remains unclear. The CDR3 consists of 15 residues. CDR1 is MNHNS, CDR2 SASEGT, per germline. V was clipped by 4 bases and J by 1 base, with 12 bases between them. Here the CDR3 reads CASSGYRLGTDTQYF. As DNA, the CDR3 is TGTGCCAGCAGTGGTTACAGACTTGGCACAGATACGCAGTATTTT.

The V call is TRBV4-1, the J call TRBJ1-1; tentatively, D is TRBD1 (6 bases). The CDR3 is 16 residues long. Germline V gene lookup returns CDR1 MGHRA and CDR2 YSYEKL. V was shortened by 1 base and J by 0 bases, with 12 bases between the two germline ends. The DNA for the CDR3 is TGCGCCAGCAGCCAAGTTGCAGGGGTCATGAACACTGAAGCTTTCTTT. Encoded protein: CASSQVAGVMNTEAFF.

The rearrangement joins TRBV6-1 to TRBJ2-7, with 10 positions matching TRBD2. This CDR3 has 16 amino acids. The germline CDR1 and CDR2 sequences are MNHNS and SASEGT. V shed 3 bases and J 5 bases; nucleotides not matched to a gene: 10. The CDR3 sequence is CASSDLEAGGPDEQYF. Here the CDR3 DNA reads TGTGCCAGCAGTGACCTAGAAGCGGGAGGGCCTGACGAGCAGTACTTC.

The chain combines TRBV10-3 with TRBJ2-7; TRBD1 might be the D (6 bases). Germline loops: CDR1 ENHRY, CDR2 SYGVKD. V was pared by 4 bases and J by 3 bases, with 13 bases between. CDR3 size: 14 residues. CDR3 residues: CAISAGVRFYEQYF. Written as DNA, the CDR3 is TGTGCCATCAGTGCAGGGGTGAGATTCTACGAGCAGTACTTC.

CDR3 DNA sequence: TGTGCCAGCAGCTCTCGTTCGGGGATAAACTATGAAAAACTGTTTTTT. It encodes CASSSRSGINYEKLFF. This chain joins TRBV13 and TRBJ1-4, with no clear D. The germline CDR1 and CDR2 sequences are PRHDT and FYEKMQ (reference sequence). V was clipped by 4 bases and J by 6 bases, with 18 bases between them. The CDR3 contains 16 residues. Drawing the rest from reference TRBV13 and TRBJ1-4, the complete variable domain is AAGVIQSPRHLIKEKRETATLKCYPIPRHDTVYWYQQGPGQDPQFLISFYEKMQSDKGSIPDRFSAQQFSDYHSELNMSSLELGDSALYFCASSSRSGINYEKLFFGSGTQLSVL.

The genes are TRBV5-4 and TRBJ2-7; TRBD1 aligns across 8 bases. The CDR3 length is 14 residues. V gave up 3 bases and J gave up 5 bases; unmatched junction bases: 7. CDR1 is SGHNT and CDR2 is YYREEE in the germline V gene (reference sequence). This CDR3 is CASSSPDRGDEQYF. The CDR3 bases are TGTGCCAGCAGCTCGCCTGACAGGGGCGACGAGCAGTACTTC.

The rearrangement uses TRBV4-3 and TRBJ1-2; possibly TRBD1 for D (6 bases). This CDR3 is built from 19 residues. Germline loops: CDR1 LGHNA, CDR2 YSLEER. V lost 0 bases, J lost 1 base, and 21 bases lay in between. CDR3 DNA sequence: TGCGCCAGCAGCCAAGAGCTCTTGAGGGGACAACGAATTAACTATGGCTACACCTTC. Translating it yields CASSQELLRGQRINYGYTF.

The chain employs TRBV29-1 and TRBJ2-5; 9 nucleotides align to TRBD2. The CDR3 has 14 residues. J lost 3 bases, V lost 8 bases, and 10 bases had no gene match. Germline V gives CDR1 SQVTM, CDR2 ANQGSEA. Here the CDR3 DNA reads TGCAGCTTCCGCCGACTAGCGGTAAAAGAGACCCAGTACTTC. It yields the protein CSFRRLAVKETQYF.

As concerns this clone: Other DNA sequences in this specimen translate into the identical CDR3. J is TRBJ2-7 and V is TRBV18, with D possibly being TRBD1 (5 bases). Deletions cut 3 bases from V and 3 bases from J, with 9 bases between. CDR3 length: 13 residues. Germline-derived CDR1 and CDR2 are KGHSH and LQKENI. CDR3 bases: TGTGCCAGCTCACCGTCAACAGGCTACGAGCAGTACTTC. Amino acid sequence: CASSPSTGYEQYF.